This T cell receptor (beta chain) derives from a study of blood T cell repertoires in COVID-19. Across the whole study: Samples representing acute and convalescent COVID-19 were sourced from the United States, Italy and Spain. T cells, B-cell-depleted T cells, or PBMCs supplied cDNA or gDNA.

Original processing methods: From reference gene primer amplification, estimates of nucleated cell counts were derived. TCRdb's copy holds only in-frame clones and misses some; the assay was immunoSEQ multiplex PCR. Clone size and the V and J calls come from that table; the DNA yielded D and trimming. The sample holds around 100,000 clones; approximately 80% are singletons and the top ten take about 5%. Germline CDR1 is GTSNPN and CDR2 is SVGIG (reference sequence). This CDR3 comprises 14 residues. V lost 1 base to trimming and J lost 6 bases, with 13 bases between them. There are a few counts of this clone.

The sequence came from a man in his sixties with acute or convalescent COVID-19. Sequenced input: peripheral blood. The rearrangement uses TRBV30 and TRBJ1-5; a weak D match, TRBD1 (5 bases). The CDR3 DNA sequence: TGTGCCTGGAGTGGCGGAGGGGAGGGTCAGCCCCAGCATTTT. Translated: CAWSGGGEGQPQHF.